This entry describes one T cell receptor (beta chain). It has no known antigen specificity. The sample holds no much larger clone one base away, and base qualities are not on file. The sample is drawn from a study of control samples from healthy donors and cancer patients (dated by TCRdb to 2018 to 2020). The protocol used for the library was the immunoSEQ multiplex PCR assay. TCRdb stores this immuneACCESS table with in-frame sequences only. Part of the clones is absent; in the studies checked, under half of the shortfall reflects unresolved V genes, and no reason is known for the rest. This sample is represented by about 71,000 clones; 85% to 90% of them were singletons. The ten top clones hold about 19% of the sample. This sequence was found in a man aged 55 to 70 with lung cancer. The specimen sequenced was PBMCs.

The DNA sequence is TGTGCCAACGGACTGGGAAATGAGCAGTTCTTC. Translated, it reads CANGLGNEQFF. Recombination connected TRBV12-3 or TRBV12-4 to TRBJ2-1; a tentative D match to TRBD2 spans 5 bases. Trimming removed 10 bases from V and 7 bases from J, leaving 11 bases between the germline ends. Measured from the cysteine to the phenylalanine, the CDR3 is 11 residues long. Only the CDR3 part of the read is kept: 33 bases, read in frame from the first base.